A selection of T cell receptor beta chains follows, all from one sample in a study of blood T cells in healthy people across ages. One entry per CDR3 protein, called by TCRdb with MiXCR from the 5' RACE reads. The sample lists 1.5 million to 2 million distinct CDR3 sequences; about 49% were seen once. Sequenced material: blood. These receptors originate from a woman in her thirties or forties in good health. Each CDR3 is given with its conserved first and last residue. Fields, in order: J gene, V gene, clone size, D gene, CDR3 DNA, CDR3 protein. A D gene is named only where the DNA matches it firmly. Clone size is not always given. Where it is, it says once, few, many or a class for expanded clones.

j_call: TRBJ2-1; v_call: TRBV29-1; clone_size: -; d_call: TRBD2; cdr3_nt: TGCAGCGTGCCTACGTTTCGGGGGGGCTACAATGAGCAGTTCTTC; cdr3_aa: CSVPTFRGGYNEQFF
j_call: TRBJ1-6; v_call: TRBV3-1; clone_size: -; d_call: -; cdr3_nt: TGTGCCAGCAACCAAGGGGACATTCGTAATTCACCCCTCCACTTT; cdr3_aa: CASNQGDIRNSPLHF
j_call: TRBJ1-5; v_call: TRBV18; clone_size: -; d_call: -; cdr3_nt: TGTGCCAGCTCACCTCGCCAGCAACCCTCTAGCAATCAGCCCCAGCATTTT; cdr3_aa: CASSPRQQPSSNQPQHF
j_call: TRBJ1-5; v_call: TRBV6-6; clone_size: once; d_call: -; cdr3_nt: TGTGCCAGCAGTTCCCCTCGGGGTAGCAATCAGCCCCAGCATTTT; cdr3_aa: CASSSPRGSNQPQHF
j_call: TRBJ2-1; v_call: TRBV12-3/TRBV12-4; clone_size: -; d_call: -; cdr3_nt: TGTGCCAGCAACCATGAGGGTTCCAAGCCCGGTGAGCAGTTCTTC; cdr3_aa: CASNHEGSKPGEQFF
j_call: TRBJ2-1; v_call: TRBV4-2; clone_size: -; d_call: TRBD1; cdr3_nt: TGTGCCAGCAGCCCGGGACAGGGGCCGGTTTCCTACAATGAGCAGTTCTTC; cdr3_aa: CASSPGQGPVSYNEQFF
j_call: TRBJ2-1; v_call: TRBV9; clone_size: -; d_call: TRBD2; cdr3_nt: TGTGCCAGCAGCGCGAGGCCGTCGGGGGGTTTATACAGTGAGCAGTTCTTC; cdr3_aa: CASSARPSGGLYSEQFF
j_call: TRBJ2-1; v_call: TRBV15; clone_size: -; d_call: -; cdr3_nt: TGTGCCACCAGCAGAGATTTAAGCTACAATGAGCAGTTCTTC; cdr3_aa: CATSRDLSYNEQFF
j_call: TRBJ1-5; v_call: TRBV7-8; clone_size: -; d_call: -; cdr3_nt: TGTGCCAGCAGCGCCCAAACGGTATTCAATCAGCCCCAGCATTTT; cdr3_aa: CASSAQTVFNQPQHF
j_call: TRBJ2-3; v_call: TRBV29-1; clone_size: few; d_call: -; cdr3_nt: TGCAGCGTTGAATCAGATACGCAGTATTTT; cdr3_aa: CSVESDTQYF
j_call: TRBJ2-5; v_call: TRBV20-1; clone_size: -; d_call: -; cdr3_nt: TGCAGTGCTACAGGGTACCCGAACCTGGGGGAGACCCAGTACTTC; cdr3_aa: CSATGYPNLGETQYF
j_call: TRBJ1-5; v_call: TRBV12-3/TRBV12-4; clone_size: -; d_call: -; cdr3_nt: TGTGCCAGCAGACCCGGGAACAATCAGCCCCAGCATTTT; cdr3_aa: CASRPGNNQPQHF
j_call: TRBJ2-3; v_call: TRBV9; clone_size: -; d_call: TRBD1; cdr3_nt: TGTGCCAGCAGCGCACGACAGGGTCAGAGCACAGATACGCAGTATTTT; cdr3_aa: CASSARQGQSTDTQYF
j_call: TRBJ2-5; v_call: TRBV7-6; clone_size: -; d_call: -; cdr3_nt: TGTGCCAGCAGCTCCGCCTTTAGGAGAGAAGAGACCCAGTACTTC; cdr3_aa: CASSSAFRREETQYF
j_call: TRBJ2-7; v_call: TRBV19; clone_size: once; d_call: -; cdr3_nt: TGTGCCAGTAGTACCGGAACACAGGGATACTCCTACGAGCAGTACTTC; cdr3_aa: CASSTGTQGYSYEQYF
j_call: TRBJ2-7; v_call: TRBV29-1; clone_size: -; d_call: -; cdr3_nt: TGCAGCGCTACACTAGATACCTACGAGCAGTACTTC; cdr3_aa: CSATLDTYEQYF
j_call: TRBJ1-2; v_call: TRBV11-2; clone_size: -; d_call: TRBD1; cdr3_nt: TGTGCCAGCAGCGGGGACAGGGTCGATGGCTACACCTTC; cdr3_aa: CASSGDRVDGYTF
j_call: TRBJ2-6; v_call: TRBV12-3/TRBV12-4; clone_size: -; d_call: -; cdr3_nt: TGTGCCAGCAGTTTTTCGACGGTCTCTGGGGCCAACGTCCTGACTTTC; cdr3_aa: CASSFSTVSGANVLTF
j_call: TRBJ2-3; v_call: TRBV9; clone_size: -; d_call: -; cdr3_nt: TGTGCCAGCAGCGTAGCTACAAGGGAATCAGATACGCAGTATTTT; cdr3_aa: CASSVATRESDTQYF
j_call: TRBJ2-5; v_call: TRBV2; clone_size: -; d_call: -; cdr3_nt: TGTGCCAGCAGTGAAAGGAGGGAGCAGTACTTC; cdr3_aa: CASSERREQYF
j_call: TRBJ2-5; v_call: TRBV12-3/TRBV12-4; clone_size: -; d_call: TRBD1; cdr3_nt: TGTGCCAGCAGCCGAACGACAGGGGAAGAGACCCAGTACTTC; cdr3_aa: CASSRTTGEETQYF
j_call: TRBJ2-1; v_call: TRBV10-3; clone_size: few; d_call: -; cdr3_nt: TGTGCCATCAGTGACCCGGGGAGGAACAATGAGCAGTTCTTC; cdr3_aa: CAISDPGRNNEQFF
j_call: TRBJ2-5; v_call: TRBV6-1; clone_size: few; d_call: -; cdr3_nt: TGTGCCAGCAAACTAGAAGGACAGATCGTGCAAGAGACCCAGTACTTC; cdr3_aa: CASKLEGQIVQETQYF
j_call: TRBJ2-1; v_call: TRBV6-2/TRBV6-3; clone_size: -; d_call: TRBD2; cdr3_nt: TGTGCCAGCATTATTACTAGCGGGGGGGCGCGGAATGAGCAGTTCTTC; cdr3_aa: CASIITSGGARNEQFF
j_call: TRBJ2-1; v_call: TRBV28; clone_size: -; d_call: -; cdr3_nt: TGTGCCAGCAGTTCCTTTTCGGGACCACTATACAATGAGCAGTTCTTC; cdr3_aa: CASSSFSGPLYNEQFF
j_call: TRBJ2-5; v_call: TRBV7-9; clone_size: -; d_call: -; cdr3_nt: TGTGCCAGCAGCATTAGCGATAAAGGGCGAAAAGAGACCCAGTACTTC; cdr3_aa: CASSISDKGRKETQYF
j_call: TRBJ2-1; v_call: TRBV4-2; clone_size: -; d_call: TRBD2; cdr3_nt: TGTGCCAGCAGCCAAGATGAGCGGGGGGGGATCTACAATGAGCAGTTCTTC; cdr3_aa: CASSQDERGGIYNEQFF
j_call: TRBJ2-5; v_call: TRBV2; clone_size: once; d_call: TRBD2; cdr3_nt: TGTGCCAGCAGCCAGGGAACTAGCGGTGAAGATGAGCAGTACTTC; cdr3_aa: CASSQGTSGEDEQYF
j_call: TRBJ1-2; v_call: TRBV20-1; clone_size: few; d_call: TRBD1; cdr3_nt: TGCAGTGCCCTAAGACAGGGCACCAACTATGGCTACACCTTC; cdr3_aa: CSALRQGTNYGYTF
j_call: TRBJ1-1; v_call: TRBV6-5; clone_size: -; d_call: -; cdr3_nt: TGTGCCAGCAGTTACAGCGACAGAACGGACACTGAAGCTTTCTTT; cdr3_aa: CASSYSDRTDTEAFF
j_call: TRBJ2-1; v_call: TRBV7-9; clone_size: few; d_call: TRBD2; cdr3_nt: TGTGCCAGCAGCTCTCGGGCGGGGAGGGGCTCCCTGACGCGTTACAATGAGCAGTTCTTC; cdr3_aa: CASSSRAGRGSLTRYNEQFF
j_call: TRBJ2-5; v_call: TRBV4-1; clone_size: -; d_call: TRBD2; cdr3_nt: TGCGCCAGCAGCCAAGTTCTAGCGGGGCCTGAGCAGTACTTC; cdr3_aa: CASSQVLAGPEQYF
j_call: TRBJ1-2; v_call: TRBV10-2; clone_size: -; d_call: TRBD1; cdr3_nt: TGCGCCAGCAGATCCGGGACAGGGCGTGGCTACACCTTC; cdr3_aa: CASRSGTGRGYTF
j_call: TRBJ2-5; v_call: TRBV7-2; clone_size: -; d_call: TRBD1; cdr3_nt: TGTGCCAGCAGCCCAGAGTCCCGGGACAGACTCGTGGAGACCCAGTACTTC; cdr3_aa: CASSPESRDRLVETQYF
j_call: TRBJ2-1; v_call: TRBV15; clone_size: -; d_call: -; cdr3_nt: TGTGCCACCAGCAGAGATCTTGGTTCGAGCAATGAGCAGTTCTTC; cdr3_aa: CATSRDLGSSNEQFF
j_call: TRBJ1-5; v_call: TRBV28; clone_size: -; d_call: -; cdr3_nt: TGTGCCAGCAGTTTACAGCAGGGTCGCGTCCGTCCCCAGCATTTT; cdr3_aa: CASSLQQGRVRPQHF
j_call: TRBJ1-2; v_call: TRBV20-1; clone_size: -; d_call: TRBD1; cdr3_nt: TGCGGTGCTAGAGTTCAGACAGGGGGCGGGTATGGCTACACCTTC; cdr3_aa: CGARVQTGGGYGYTF
j_call: TRBJ2-7; v_call: TRBV20-1; clone_size: -; d_call: -; cdr3_nt: TGCAGTGCCAGACGGGACCCGCATAGCGAGCAGTACTTC; cdr3_aa: CSARRDPHSEQYF
j_call: TRBJ1-2; v_call: TRBV19; clone_size: -; d_call: -; cdr3_nt: TGTGCCAGTAGTACGGACAGCATAAGTAACAACACCTTC; cdr3_aa: CASSTDSISNNTF
j_call: TRBJ2-5; v_call: TRBV6-5; clone_size: few; d_call: TRBD1; cdr3_nt: TGTGCCAGCCGTGGGACAGGGGTTGAGACCCAGTACTTC; cdr3_aa: CASRGTGVETQYF
j_call: TRBJ2-1; v_call: TRBV28; clone_size: -; d_call: TRBD2; cdr3_nt: TGTGCCAGCAGTGGCCTAGCGGGGGCCTTCAATGAGCAGTTCTTC; cdr3_aa: CASSGLAGAFNEQFF
j_call: TRBJ2-7; v_call: TRBV5-5; clone_size: -; d_call: TRBD2; cdr3_nt: TGTGCCAGCAGCTTGTACGGGGGGGCCAACGATGAGCAGTACTTC; cdr3_aa: CASSLYGGANDEQYF
j_call: TRBJ2-3; v_call: TRBV20-1; clone_size: -; d_call: -; cdr3_nt: TGCAGTGCCGAAGGGACGCTCAGCACAGATACGCAGTATTTT; cdr3_aa: CSAEGTLSTDTQYF
j_call: TRBJ1-2; v_call: TRBV20-1; clone_size: few; d_call: -; cdr3_nt: TGCAGTGCCCCGACAGGTGCTAACTATGGCTACACCTTC; cdr3_aa: CSAPTGANYGYTF
j_call: TRBJ1-6; v_call: TRBV9; clone_size: -; d_call: TRBD1; cdr3_nt: TGTGCCAGCAGCGTAGTCCCGGGGACAGGGGGCCGAATTTCACCCCTCCACTTT; cdr3_aa: CASSVVPGTGGRISPLHF